This T cell receptor (beta chain) was profiled in a study of T-cell reconstitution after alpha-beta-depleted transplantation in children (dated by TCRdb to the mid-2010s). In terms of the full investigation: T-cell immune reconstitution after TCRalphabeta/CD19-depleted allogeneic hematopoietic cell transplantation in children was quantitatively tracked in the study by means of TCR repertoire profiling.

In its sample, this clonotype was seen many times. Its antigen target is currently unknown. Base qualities are not recorded, but no much larger clone differs from it by a single base. Library preparation was by PCR. These reads were obtained on an Illumina HiSeq 2500. TCR library preparation used molecular barcoding, with unique molecular identifiers applied to normalize quantification of the TCRbeta repertoire. Through fastp at Q25 and MiXCR, TCRdb rebuilt clones from the public reads, retaining in-frame beta chains. Rows with one shared CDR3 protein collapse into an entry with the most common genes and DNA. The sample table holds about 240,000 distinct CDR3 sequences, of which around 12% were seen once. About 2.4% of the sample lies in the top ten. The CDR3 spans 14 residues, from the cysteine through the phenylalanine. Only the CDR3 portion is preserved as DNA: 42 bases, with reading frame beginning at the first base. The junction carries 19 bases between V and J, which are trimmed by 5 bases and 8 bases respectively. The germline V gene sets CDR1 to SGHDT and CDR2 to YYEEEE.

Sequencing was performed on PBMCs from the stem cell graft donor, taken from the stem cell graft. The TCR was taken from a human donor who donated a stem cell graft to a child with acute lymphoblastic leukemia. Recombination linked TRBV5-6 to TRBJ1-2, with no reliable assignment of the D segment. The CDR3 protein: CASRPTTLKNGYTF. Read as DNA, the sequence is TGTGCCAGCAGACCCACGACATTGAAGAACGGCTACACCTTC.